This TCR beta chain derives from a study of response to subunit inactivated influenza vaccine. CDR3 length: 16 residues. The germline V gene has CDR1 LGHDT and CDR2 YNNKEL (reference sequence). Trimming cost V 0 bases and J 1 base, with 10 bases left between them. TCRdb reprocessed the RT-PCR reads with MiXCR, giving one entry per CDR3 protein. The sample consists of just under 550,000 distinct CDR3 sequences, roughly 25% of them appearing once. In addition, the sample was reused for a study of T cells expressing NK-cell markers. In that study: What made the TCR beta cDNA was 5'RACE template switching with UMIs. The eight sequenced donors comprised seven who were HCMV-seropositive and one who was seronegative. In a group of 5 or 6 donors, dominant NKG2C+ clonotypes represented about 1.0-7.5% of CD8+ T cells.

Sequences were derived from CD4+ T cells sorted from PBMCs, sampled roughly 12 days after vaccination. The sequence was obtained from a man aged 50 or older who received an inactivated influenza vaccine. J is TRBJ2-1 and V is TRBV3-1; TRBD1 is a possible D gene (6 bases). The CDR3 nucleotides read TGTGCCAGCAGCCAAGATAACAGGGCGTCCTACAATGAGCAGTTCTTC. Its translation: CASSQDNRASYNEQFF.